This T cell receptor beta chain was captured by sequencing in a study of Graves' ophthalmopathy and Graves' hyperthyroidism. Amplification from RNA transcripts yielded the TCR beta CDR3 regions. HTBI primers were employed in first-round RT-PCR, then a second-round multiplex PCR followed. One entry per CDR3 protein results from TCRdb running MiXCR on the multiplex PCR reads. Of more than 1,000,000 distinct CDR3 sequences listed, less than 45% are singletons. This clonotype was counted once. Germline is not matched at one junction end, which may reflect a read error. The CDR3 totals 10 residues. Germline V gene sequence: CDR1 SQVTM, CDR2 ANQGSEA.

Sequenced sample: peripheral blood or thyroid tissue (not recorded which). The origin of this receptor is an adult man with Graves' hyperthyroidism. The V call is TRBV29-1, the J call TRBJ2-5, with TRBD1 identical over 7 bases. DNA of the CDR3: TGCAGCTCCGGGACAGAGAACCAGTACTTC. This codes for CSSGTENQYF.